Each of the 23 T cell receptor beta chains below was sequenced from the same sample in a study of blood T cell repertoires in COVID-19. Repertoires were generated with immunoSEQ multiplex PCR, while TCRdb's copy carries only in-frame clones and drops some. The table includes some 150,000 clones, more than 75% detected once. What was sequenced was peripheral blood. The origin of the receptors is a man aged 65 to 85 with acute or convalescent COVID-19.

The rearrangement uses TRBV9 and TRBJ1-4; unclear D gene. The germline V gene encodes CDR1 SGDLS and CDR2 YYNGEE. Trimming stripped 1 base from V and 4 bases from J, with 11 bases between. The CDR3 runs 15 residues. This CDR3 is CASSVSPSINEKLFF. CDR3 nucleotide sequence: TGTGCCAGCAGCGTATCCCCCAGTATTAATGAAAAACTGTTTTTT. Full variable domain (outside the CDR3, taken from reference TRBV9 and TRBJ1-4): DSGVTQTPKHLITATGQRVTLRCSPRSGDLSVYWYQQSLDQGLQFLIQYYNGEERAKGNILERFSAQQFPDLHSELNLSSLELGDSALYFCASSVSPSINEKLFFGSGTQLSVL.

This clone has a handful of counts. The chain has TRBV27 and TRBJ2-5; D gene ambiguous. The CDR3 totals 14 residues. Germline-derived CDR1 and CDR2 are MNHEY and SMNVEV (reference sequence). V was cut by 3 bases and J by 2 bases, with 10 bases left in between. The CDR3 DNA sequence: TGTGCCAGCAGTTTGGGCAGCCCACAAGAGACCCAGTACTTC. This translates into CASSLGSPQETQYF.

This clone was picked up one time. The V call is TRBV5-8, the J call TRBJ2-1; TRBD2 matches at 10 bases. This CDR3 contains 15 residues. V shed 4 bases, J shed 5 bases, and the junction held 6 bases outside the gene matches. Germline-derived CDR1 and CDR2 are SGHTS and YDEGEE. CDR3 protein: CASSPRTSGHNEQFF. CDR3 DNA: TGTGCCAGCAGCCCGAGGACTAGCGGCCACAATGAGCAGTTCTTC.

The V gene is TRBV6-5, the J gene TRBJ1-5, with 7 bases aligning to TRBD1. Germline V gene data show CDR1 as MNHEY and CDR2 as SVGAGI. The ends lost 5 bases at V and 4 bases at J; junction bases unmatched: 2. The CDR3 extends over 13 amino acids. CDR3 bases: TGTGCCAGCAGTATGACAGGGAATCAGCCCCAGCATTTT. Protein sequence: CASSMTGNQPQHF.

The chain uses TRBV6-5 and TRBJ2-1, with 15 positions matching TRBD2. Trimming cost V 6 bases and J 7 bases; bases outside gene matches: 4. CDR3 length: 15 residues. The germline V gene encodes CDR1 MNHEY and CDR2 SVGAGI. Written as DNA, the CDR3 is TGTGCCAGCAGCCCCGGGACTAGCGGGAGGAATGAGCAGTTCTTC. Encoded protein: CASSPGTSGRNEQFF.

CDR3 sequence (DNA): TGTGCTAGTGGTTTGTGGAGCGGGGGTGACCAAGAGACCCAGTACTTC. Translation gives CASGLWSGGDQETQYF. The chain has TRBV12-5 and TRBJ2-5, with 8 positions matching TRBD2. With V trimmed by 2 bases and J by 0 bases, 5 bases remained unmatched. CDR3 length equals 16 residues. CDR1 is LGHNT and CDR2 is FRNRAP in the germline V gene.

The chain recombines TRBV2 with TRBJ2-4; a weak D match, TRBD1 (5 bases). V dropped 2 bases and J dropped 0 bases, with 8 bases sitting between them. The CDR3 is 15 amino acids. Germline values: CDR1 SNHLY, CDR2 FYNNEI. CDR3 amino acids: CASSERGLAKNIQYF. The CDR3 nucleotides are TGTGCCAGCAGTGAAAGGGGTCTAGCCAAAAACATTCAGTACTTC.

This chain uses TRBV7-9 with TRBJ2-7; no firm D call. Germline CDR1 SEHNR, CDR2 FQNEAQ (reference sequence). This CDR3 has 14 amino acids. The germline V and J ends were trimmed by 1 base and 3 bases, with 10 bases remaining between them. CDR3 in DNA: TGTGCCAGCAGCTTAGGAGGTACCAGCTACGAGCAGTACTTC. Its protein is CASSLGGTSYEQYF.

This rearrangement joins TRBV6-5 to TRBJ2-1; 11 bases match TRBD2. There are 15 residues in the CDR3. The germline gives CDR1 MNHEY, CDR2 SVGAGI. V lost 6 bases to trimming and J lost 2 bases; unmatched junction nucleotides: 3. The CDR3 region has the DNA TGTGCCAGCAGCTTAGCGGGAGGGACCTACAATGAGCAGTTCTTC. Translating it yields CASSLAGGTYNEQFF.

The V and J genes are TRBV30 and TRBJ1-2; possibly TRBD1 for D (5 bases). The CDR3 is 11 residues long. CDR1 GTSNPN and CDR2 SVGIG come from the germline V gene (reference sequence). V was pared by 5 bases and J by 4 bases, with 8 bases between. The CDR3 bases are TGTGCCTGGGGGACGGGCTATGGCTACACCTTC. This gives the protein CAWGTGYGYTF.

This chain uses TRBV28 with TRBJ2-2; 14 bases fit TRBD2. The germline gives CDR1 MDHEN, CDR2 SYDVKM. The CDR3 has 19 residues. Trimming took 5 bases from V and 3 from J; bases not matched to a gene: 11. The CDR3 DNA reads TGTGCCAGCAGTGGGACTCAGGGGACTAGCGGGGGCCACACCGGGGAGCTGTTTTTT. Residues: CASSGTQGTSGGHTGELFF.

This clone was seen a few times. V gene TRBV5-6 combines with J gene TRBJ2-7, with D perhaps matching TRBD1 (5 bases). The CDR3 is 12 amino acids. Looked up from germline, CDR1 is SGHDT and CDR2 is YYEEEE. Trimming cost V 0 bases and J 4 bases, with 5 bases left between them. CDR3 loop: CASSLEGYEQYF. CDR3 coding DNA: TGTGCCAGCAGCTTGGAGGGGTACGAGCAGTACTTC.

The chain recombines TRBV5-1 with TRBJ2-7; D is ambiguous. Deletions cut 2 bases from V and 0 bases from J, with 9 bases between. The germline V gene has CDR1 SGHRS and CDR2 YFSETQ. The CDR3 has 14 amino acids. CDR3: CASSFEDPSYEQYF. The CDR3 region has the DNA TGCGCCAGCAGCTTCGAGGATCCCTCCTACGAGCAGTACTTC.

The rearrangement links TRBV11-2 to TRBJ1-1; D gene ambiguous. V dropped 4 bases and J dropped 6 bases, with 15 bases sitting between them. This CDR3 spans 14 amino acids. From germline, CDR1 is SGHAT and CDR2 FQNNGV. Here the CDR3 reads CASSYAYREPEAFF. The CDR3 DNA is TGTGCCAGCAGCTACGCATACAGAGAACCTGAAGCTTTCTTT.

This clone appeared a single time. The CDR3 region is CASSGRGGYTGELFF. DNA of the CDR3: TGTGCCAGCTCCGGGAGGGGCGGTTACACCGGGGAGCTGTTTTTT. This chain uses TRBV18 with TRBJ2-2, with TRBD2 identical over 8 bases. V was clipped by 6 bases and J by 3 bases; unmatched bases: 6. Germline CDR1 is KGHSH and CDR2 is LQKENI. CDR3 length: 15 amino acids.

The J gene is TRBJ2-6, the V gene TRBV19; D perhaps matches TRBD1 (5 bases). With 5 bases removed from V and 5 bases from J, the gap between germline ends came to 19 bases. The CDR3 sequence is 17 residues long. Germline-derived CDR1 and CDR2 are LNHDA and SQIVND (reference sequence). CDR3 nucleotide sequence: TGTGCCAGTAGTGCACAATCAACAGGCTTTAGGGCCAACGTCCTGACTTTC. Protein: CASSAQSTGFRANVLTF.

J is TRBJ2-2 and V is TRBV7-3; D is unclear. The CDR3 has 12 residues. The V and J ends lost 5 bases and 5 bases respectively, with 6 bases between them. Germline V gene lookup returns CDR1 SGHTA and CDR2 FQGTGA. The DNA for the CDR3 is TGTGCCAGCAGCCCGCAGACCGGGGAGCTGTTTTTT. It translates to CASSPQTGELFF.

V and J are TRBV18 and TRBJ2-5, with D perhaps matching TRBD1 (6 bases). Germline V gene sequence: CDR1 KGHSH, CDR2 LQKENI. The CDR3 is made up of 13 amino acids. With 2 bases removed from V and 5 bases from J, the gap between germline ends came to 9 bases. The CDR3 DNA is TGTGCCAGCTCACCAGGGGGCGGCGAGACCCAGTACTTC. It specifies CASSPGGGETQYF.

In its sample, this clone was seen once. This rearrangement joins TRBV28 to TRBJ1-4; D remains unclear. The CDR3 is made up of 15 amino acids. The V end was cut by 5 bases, the J end by 4 bases, with 14 bases between. Germline assignment: CDR1 MDHEN and CDR2 SYDVKM. CDR3 sequence: CASSRVEAGNEKLFF. CDR3 nucleotides: TGTGCCAGCAGTCGGGTAGAAGCCGGTAATGAAAAACTGTTTTTT.

This chain joins TRBV7-8 and TRBJ2-3; D unclear. Germline V gene sequence: CDR1 SGHVS, CDR2 FQNEAQ. The CDR3 is made up of 15 amino acids. Between the trimmed V and J ends, which lost 2 bases and 4 bases, there was a span of 13 bases. The CDR3 DNA reads as TGTGCCAGCAGCTTAAAAGCGATAGGTGCAGATACGCAGTATTTT. This sequence encodes CASSLKAIGADTQYF.

The chain links TRBV7-8 to TRBJ2-1; D ambiguous. This CDR3 has 13 residues. V was shortened by 7 bases and J by 12 bases, with 19 bases between the two germline ends. Germline values: CDR1 SGHVS, CDR2 FQNEAQ. The CDR3 region is CASNPSGHPMQFF. The DNA for the CDR3 is TGTGCCAGCAACCCCTCGGGTCACCCAATGCAGTTCTTC.

The gene calls are TRBV6-5 and TRBJ1-5; 7 nucleotides match TRBD1. Germline CDR1 reads MNHEY; CDR2 reads SVGAGI. J was trimmed by 2 bases and V by 5 bases; bases with no gene match: 6. The CDR3 runs 15 residues. The CDR3 DNA follows: TGTGCCAGCAGTCGACAGGGTTCGGGCAATCAGCCCCAGCATTTT. Protein sequence: CASSRQGSGNQPQHF.

The J gene is TRBJ1-2, the V gene TRBV19, with 8 bases fitting TRBD1. Trimming at V came to 6 bases and at J to 5 bases, leaving 14 bases not matched to a gene. Germline values: CDR1 LNHDA, CDR2 SQIVND (reference sequence). The CDR3 runs to 16 residues. Written as DNA, the CDR3 is TGTGCCAGTAGCCCGGATGGAGCCGACAGGGGTTATGGCTACACCTTC. Translating it yields CASSPDGADRGYGYTF.